The 20 T cell receptor beta chains below were found in one sample sequenced in a study of T cell clonality in common variable immunodeficiency. Some clones are missing from TCRdb's copy, which holds only in-frame ones; the method was immunoSEQ multiplex PCR. The data show some 45,000 clones, with none appearing a single time. Sample: peripheral blood mononuclear cells. Receptors were obtained from a person aged 18 to 70 in good health.

This clone was observed many times. The CDR3 goes on 3 residues after the read ends, and that part is filled in from the germline J gene. V is TRBV10-3 and J is TRBJ1-1, with D possibly TRBD1 on 5 matching bases. Per germline, CDR1 ENHRY and CDR2 SYGVKD. The CDR3 has 13 amino acids. Trimming stripped 7 bases from V and 3 bases from J, with 12 bases between. This chain's CDR3 is CAITGRVDTEAFF. The CDR3 DNA, read in part, is TGTGCCATCACGGGCAGGGTCGACACTGAA.

The sample holds many counts of this clone. The CDR3 end lies 3 residues beyond the end of the read and is filled in from the germline J gene. The identical CDR3 is also encoded by other nucleotide sequences in the sample. The rearrangement joins TRBV7-2 to TRBJ2-1, with 12 bases that match TRBD2. Germline assignment: CDR1 SGHTA and CDR2 FQGNSA. CDR3 size: 17 residues. V trimming: 0 bases; J trimming: 9 bases; junction bases outside the gene matches: 9. The covered CDR3 bases are TGTGCCAGCAGCTTAGCGAGGCCTAGCGGGGGGGGCTTTGAG. Translating it yields CASSLARPSGGGFE. The CDR3 in its entirety is CASSLARPSGGGFEQFF.

With respect to this clone: Read coverage stops 3 residues before the CDR3 terminus; the germline J gene supplies the remainder. The chain links TRBV5-4 to TRBJ2-1, with 11 nucleotides matching TRBD2. The CDR3 length is 16 residues. Germline V gene data show CDR1 as SGHNT and CDR2 as YYREEE (reference sequence). Trimming took 3 bases from V and 9 from J; bases not matched to a gene: 11. The CDR3 here is CASSWAVSGGAPEQFF. The CDR3 DNA, read in part, is TGTGCCAGCAGCTGGGCCGTTAGCGGGGGGGCCCCTGAG.

There are many counts of this clone. The missing CDR3 end, 3 residues past where the read stops, is filled in from the germline J gene. The V call is TRBV12-3 or TRBV12-4, the J call TRBJ2-3; TRBD2 matches at 8 bases. The V and J ends lost 3 bases and 1 base, in that order; junction bases with no gene match: 9. This CDR3 contains 17 residues. Incomplete CDR3 DNA: TGTGCCAGCAGTTTGGGTAACGGGGGGGCCGGCACAGATACG. Protein sequence: CASSLGNGGAGTDT. The full CDR3 reads CASSLGNGGAGTDTQYF.

This clone was recorded at least ten times. The read finishes 3 residues shy of the CDR3 end, and the germline J gene is used to complete it. The rearrangement joins TRBV6-2 or TRBV6-3 to TRBJ2-2; 11 nucleotides line up with TRBD2. V lost 8 bases, J lost 5 bases, and 10 bases stayed unmatched. Germline values: CDR1 MNHEY, CDR2 SVGEGT. This CDR3 region has 16 residues. CDR3 DNA (partial): TGTGCCAGCGGTGCTAGCGGGGGGATGATTACCGGGGAG. Its translation is CASGASGGMITGE. The whole CDR3 is CASGASGGMITGELFF.

This clone has more than one count but fewer than ten. The missing CDR3 end, 3 residues past where the read stops, is filled in from the germline J gene. The genes are TRBV7-2 and TRBJ1-2; TRBD1 agrees at 7 bases. The CDR3 spans 11 residues. Germline CDR1 and CDR2: SGHTA and FQGNSA. Partial CDR3 DNA: TGTGCCAGCAGCCAGGGGACAGAC. It codes for CASSQGTD. The entire CDR3 is CASSQGTDYTF. The variable domain in full, with the rest retrieved from reference TRBV7-2 and TRBJ1-2, is GAGVSQSPSNKVTEKGKDVELRCDPISGHTALYWYRQSLGQGLEFLIYFQGNSAPDKSGLPSDRFSAERTGGSVSTLTIQRTQQEDSAVYLCASSQGTDYTFGSGTRLTVV.

This clone was seen ten or more times. Incomplete CDR3 DNA: TGTGCCAGCAGCCTGACAGGGAGAAATCAGCCC. Translating gives CASSLTGRNQP. The CDR3 in its entirety is CASSLTGRNQPQHF. The rearrangement links TRBV7-9 to TRBJ1-5; 7 bases align to TRBD1. Read sequence stops 3 residues before the CDR3 end, and the germline J gene provides the missing end. CDR3 length: 14 amino acids. With 5 bases clipped from V and 4 bases from J, the junction kept 5 bases outside the gene matches. Looked up from germline, CDR1 is SEHNR and CDR2 is FQNEAQ (reference sequence).

This clone occurred many times. The read terminates 3 residues before the CDR3 end, so the remaining end is supplied by the germline J gene. The chain couples TRBV6-1 to TRBJ2-5; D perhaps matches TRBD1 (5 bases). Germline assignment: CDR1 MNHNS and CDR2 SASEGT. The CDR3 spans 14 residues. Deletions cut 0 bases from V and 4 bases from J, with 9 bases between. The DNA read from the CDR3 is TGTGCCAGCAGTGAAGCGCCCCAGGGAGAGACC. Translation gives CASSEAPQGET. The whole CDR3 protein reads CASSEAPQGETQYF.

There are many counts of this clone. The read gets to within 3 residues of the CDR3 end, and the germline J gene fills in the rest. This chain links TRBV6-2 or TRBV6-3 with TRBJ2-1, with no clear D. The CDR3 spans 13 residues. CDR1 is MNHEY and CDR2 is SVGEGT in the germline V gene. V was cut by 0 bases and J by 7 bases, with 7 bases left in between. The part of the CDR3 DNA that was read is TGTGCCAGCAGTTACTCGAACAAAAATGAG. Its protein product is CASSYSNKNE. The whole CDR3 protein is CASSYSNKNEQFF.

There are many counts of this clone. The CDR3 end is not reached by the read, which stops 3 residues before it; the germline J gene fills it in. V gene TRBV7-6 combines with J gene TRBJ1-4, with 7 bases lining up with TRBD1. This CDR3 spans 15 amino acids. CDR1 and CDR2 from the germline V gene are SGHVS and FNYEAQ. After removal of 5 bases from V and 8 bases from J, the junction contained 11 bases not matched to a gene. CDR3 residues: CASSPNRGLGEKLFF. CDR3 bases read: TGTGCCAGCAGCCCCAACAGGGGACTAGGGGAAAAA. The entire variable domain, with the rest obtained from reference TRBV7-6 and TRBJ1-4, is as follows: GAGVSQSPRYKVTKRGQDVALRCDPISGHVSLYWYRQALGQGPEFLTYFNYEAQQDKSGLPNDRFSAERPEGSISTLTIQRTEQRDSAMYRCASSPNRGLGEKLFFGSGTQLSVL.

This clone has at least ten counts. The read ends 3 residues shy of where the CDR3 ends; the end is completed using the germline J gene. The chain is built from TRBV4-1 and TRBJ1-3; perhaps TRBD1 as D (5 bases). The V end lost 4 bases, the J end lost 0 bases, and 16 bases lay between the germline ends. The CDR3 runs 17 residues. The germline gives CDR1 MGHRA, CDR2 YSYEKL. CDR3: CASSREPGLSSGNTIYF. The CDR3 DNA, read in part, is TGCGCCAGCAGCCGGGAACCGGGACTCAGCTCTGGAAACACC.

In its sample, this clone was seen many times. The read ends 3 residues before the CDR3 terminus; that terminus is restored from the germline J gene. The chain links TRBV5-4 to TRBJ1-1, with a possible D match to TRBD1 (6 bases). Germline V gene data show CDR1 as SGHNT and CDR2 as YYREEE (reference sequence). This CDR3 has 14 residues. The CDR3 sequence: CASRAGQNSEEAFF. The DNA read from the CDR3 is TGTGCCAGCAGGGCCGGACAGAACAGTGAAGAA.

A few counts support this clone. The CDR3 end falls 3 residues outside the read, so it is completed with the germline J gene. V and J are TRBV5-1 and TRBJ1-3; possibly TRBD1 for D (5 bases). Looked up from germline, CDR1 is SGHRS and CDR2 is YFSETQ. The CDR3 sequence is 15 residues long. V dropped 2 bases and J dropped 0 bases, with 9 bases sitting between them. CDR3 DNA (partial): TGCGCCAGCAGCTTCGGGGACTACTCTGGAAACACC. Translation: CASSFGDYSGNT. The complete CDR3 protein is CASSFGDYSGNTIYF.

This clone showed up many times. The CDR3 extends 3 residues past the end of the read, so its final part is completed from the germline J gene. This chain uses TRBV19 with TRBJ2-3; the match to TRBD2 covers 12 bases. Germline loops: CDR1 LNHDA, CDR2 SQIVND (reference sequence). V lost 10 bases to trimming and J lost 2 bases; unmatched junction nucleotides: 4. The CDR3 has 14 amino acids. The sequenced CDR3 bases are TGTGCCACCCGACTAGCGGGGGACACAGATACG. Translated: CATRLAGDTDT. In full, the CDR3 reads CATRLAGDTDTQYF.

This clone was observed at least ten times. With the read ending 3 residues before the CDR3 end, the germline J gene is used to fill in that end. The chain has TRBV13 and TRBJ2-2, with TRBD1 identical over 10 bases. The junction had 6 bases not matched to a gene; V was cut back by 4 bases and J by 4 bases. CDR1 and CDR2 (germline): PRHDT, FYEKMQ (reference sequence). This CDR3 has 16 residues. CDR3 in amino acids: CASSSRQGAGTGELFF. The CDR3 bases that were read are TGTGCCAGCAGCTCCCGACAGGGGGCGGGCACCGGGGAG.

This clone was seen at least ten times. The CDR3 loop is CASSPGTSGGASYNEQFF. The sequenced part of the CDR3 DNA is TGTGCCAGCAGCCCCGGGACTAGCGGGGGGGCATCCTACAATGAG. V usage is TRBV4-2 and J usage is TRBJ2-1, with 16 bases matching TRBD2. The sequenced fragment ends 3 residues before the CDR3 boundary, so the rest is inferred from the germline J gene. The CDR3 sequence is 18 residues long. V was clipped by 4 bases and J by 1 base; unmatched bases: 4. Germline CDR1 LGHNA, CDR2 YNFKEQ.

In its sample, this clone was seen many times. From the germline J gene comes the end of the CDR3, since the read stops 3 residues before it. The chain couples TRBV7-6 to TRBJ1-6; tentatively, D is TRBD1 (5 bases). CDR3 size: 14 residues. Germline CDR1 reads SGHVS; CDR2 reads FNYEAQ. The ends were cut back, 1 base at V and 10 bases at J, with 11 bases in the middle. CDR3 loop: CASSLVKQGSPLHF. The CDR3 DNA, read in part, is TGTGCCAGCAGCTTAGTCAAGCAGGGATCACCC.

The sample holds many counts of this clone. With the read ending 3 residues before the CDR3 end, the germline J gene is used to fill in that end. This chain links TRBV13 with TRBJ1-1; 9 nucleotides agree with TRBD1. Germline CDR1 PRHDT, CDR2 FYEKMQ (reference sequence). The CDR3 contains 14 residues. Trimming took 6 bases from V and 2 from J; bases not matched to a gene: 4. This CDR3 is CASSPDRGNTEAFF. Incomplete CDR3 DNA: TGTGCCAGCAGTCCGGACAGGGGAAACACTGAA.

As concerns this clone: The DNA ends 3 residues before the CDR3 does, and the rest of the CDR3 is filled in from the germline J gene. The chain carries TRBV7-9 and TRBJ2-2; a weak D match, TRBD1 (5 bases). The CDR3 consists of 15 residues. The germline V gene has CDR1 SEHNR and CDR2 FQNEAQ (reference sequence). The sequenced CDR3 bases are TGTGCCAGCAGCCCCCAAGGGGTAGCTAATGAAAAG. As protein: CASSPQGVANEK. The entire CDR3 protein is CASSPQGVANEKLFF.

A word on this clone: The read ends 3 residues early relative to the CDR3; the germline J gene fills the gap. The chain uses TRBV19 and TRBJ2-7; possible D gene TRBD1, 6 bases. The CDR3 runs to 14 residues. V lost 3 bases and J lost 1, with 10 bases in between. Germline CDR1 LNHDA, CDR2 SQIVND (reference sequence). The CDR3 DNA, read in part, is TGTGCCAGTAGTATTCGGGACAAATCCTACGAG. This codes for CASSIRDKSYE. The whole CDR3 protein is CASSIRDKSYEQYF.